The sequence of this T cell receptor beta chain was determined in a study of OX40 agonist ivuxolimab in advanced cancers. Germline loops: CDR1 SEHNR, CDR2 FQNEAQ (reference sequence). The length of the CDR3 is 13 residues. The germline V and J ends were trimmed by 3 bases and 12 bases, with 15 bases remaining between them. Note on this clone: As yet, its antigen is unknown.

TCRdb's table, derived via immunoSEQ multiplex PCR, lists solely in-frame clones and lacks some. There are 60,000 or so clones in the sample; 85% to 90% occur only once, and about 5% lies in the top ten. Whole-study results and caveats: Among the least clonally expanded were partial responders at 0.1-3.0 mg/kg.

The sequencing here drew on CD4+ or CD8+ T cells sorted from blood, taken in a trial of the OX40 agonist ivuxolimab. The source of this sequence is an adult with an advanced solid tumor such as melanoma, head and neck, liver or kidney cancer. The V gene is TRBV7-9, the J gene TRBJ2-1; D may be TRBD2 (6 bases). The chain's CDR3 is CASSFGGAPWQFF. The CDR3, as DNA: TGTGCCAGCAGCTTCGGGGGAGCCCCGTGGCAGTTCTTC.